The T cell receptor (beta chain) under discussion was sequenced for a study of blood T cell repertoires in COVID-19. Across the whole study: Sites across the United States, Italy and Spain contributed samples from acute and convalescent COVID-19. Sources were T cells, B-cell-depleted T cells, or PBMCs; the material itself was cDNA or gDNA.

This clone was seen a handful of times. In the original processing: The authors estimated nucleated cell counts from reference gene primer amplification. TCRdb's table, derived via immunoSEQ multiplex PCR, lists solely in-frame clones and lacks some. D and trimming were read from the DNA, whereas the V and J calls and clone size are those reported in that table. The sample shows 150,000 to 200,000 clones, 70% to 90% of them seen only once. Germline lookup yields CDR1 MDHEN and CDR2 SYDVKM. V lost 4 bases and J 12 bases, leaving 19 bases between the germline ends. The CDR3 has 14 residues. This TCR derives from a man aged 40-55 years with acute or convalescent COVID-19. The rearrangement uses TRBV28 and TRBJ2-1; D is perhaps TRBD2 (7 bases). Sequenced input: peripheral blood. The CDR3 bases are TGTGCCAGCAGTTCCCCCGCGGGGGCTATGCGGCAGTTCTTC. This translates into CASSSPAGAMRQFF.